The following is a T cell receptor beta chain sequence with its context. The CDR3 consists of 14 residues. V lost 1 base to trimming and J lost 3 bases; unmatched junction nucleotides: 0. Germline CDR1 MNHEY, CDR2 SVGEGT. Measured with immunoSEQ multiplex PCR; TCRdb has only the in-frame clones, and not every one. The data contain some 220,000 clones, 75% to 85% of them singletons. This record comes from a study of blood T cell repertoires in COVID-19. The sequenced material came from peripheral blood. This chain uses TRBV6-2 or TRBV6-3 with TRBJ2-1; 7 nucleotides align to TRBD1. This receptor was obtained from a man aged 45 to 65 with active or convalescent COVID-19. The CDR3 spells CASSYYRGYNEQFF. The CDR3 DNA sequence: TGTGCCAGCAGTTACTACAGGGGCTACAATGAGCAGTTCTTC.